This T cell receptor beta chain emerged from a study of cytomegalovirus exposure and HLA in healthy donors. The V end was cut by 2 bases, the J end by 2 bases, with 5 bases between. The CDR3 extends over 13 amino acids. Germline CDR1 MNHEY, CDR2 SMNVEV (reference sequence). Notes on this clone: Its matching antigen is unknown.

Overall study findings and caveats: Later, TCR association rates were found to vary by HLA locus, highest for DRB1 and lowest for HLA-C. When a later analysis compared HLA-associated TCR beta chains with equally common others, the HLA-associated chains turned out to be more clonally expanded and to have lower generation probabilities.

13 Jbeta primers and 60 Vbeta primers were used for the PCR. Sequencing used immunoSEQ multiplex PCR; TCRdb keeps in-frame clones, though not all of them. The repertoire holds some 140,000 clones, with around two thirds as singletons. The rearrangement joins TRBV27 to TRBJ2-3, with no clear D. The receptor was derived from a young man in good health and CMV-seropositive. Input material: PBMCs. DNA of the CDR3: TGTGCCAGCAGTTTAGGGCTCACAGATACGCAGTATTTT. Amino acids: CASSLGLTDTQYF.